This paragraph covers one T cell receptor beta chain sequence. What antigen it recognizes has not been identified. Per-base qualities were not stored, and no clone one base away is much larger. There are 14 amino acids in the CDR3, from cysteine to phenylalanine inclusive. The only DNA kept is the CDR3, 42 bases in frame from the first base. V lost 0 bases and J lost 1 base; the stretch between them is 6 bases long. Looking up the germline V gene yields CDR1 SGHVS and CDR2 FQNEAQ. This record belongs to a study of pediatric ulcerative colitis (dated by TCRdb to between 2018 and 2021). General notes on the study: From fewer than ten newly diagnosed, treatment-naive pediatric ulcerative colitis patients and four non-IBD control children, paired blood and rectal samples were collected. Paper-wide results and their limitations: The healthy control group was small, with only a handful of individuals. Two rectal CDR3 clonotypes turned up in every ulcerative colitis patient but in none of the controls. Rectal repertoire features separated controls, mild-moderate and acute severe colitis patients; acute severe colitis showed reduced rectal diversity due to clonal expansions. Because the repertoires came from total lymphocyte DNA, rare subsets such as regulatory T cells may have patterns that are not reflected. Clonal overlap between a subject's own blood and rectum was significantly greater in ulcerative colitis patients than in controls, which suggests more T cell trafficking to inflamed tissue. For technical reasons, blood samples from a couple of patients gave substantially fewer templates, and these samples were excluded from the blood-rectal overlap analysis.

Controls underwent colonoscopy for suspected IBD, had macroscopically and histologically normal endoscopy, and were not diagnosed with IBD within the following year. A blood sample was obtained concurrently with the colonoscopy. The Wizard kit (Promega) was used to extract genomic DNA from the blood and intestinal samples. Through the immunoSEQ TRB Survey service, multiplex V and J primers were used to amplify rearranged CDR3 beta regions from genomic DNA. To keep depth equal across samples, survey-level sequencing depth of up to 500,000 reads per sample was applied. The libraries were purified, combined into pools and sequenced with Illumina technology. In the source study's methods: immunoSEQ online tools were used for productive clonality, sample overlap, pairwise scatters, CDR3 beta length, V/D/J gene usage and productiveness. Calculated diversity was defined as the number of unique rearrangements divided by total templates times 100, and Shannon and Simpson indices were additionally computed. Principal component analysis used the R prcomp function and ggbiplot package on Z-score normalized data. Blood-rectal clonal overlap within each subject was quantified with Morisita's index. Sourced from immuneACCESS, this table was stored by TCRdb with only in-frame sequences that have V and J called. A share of the clones is absent; for the studies checked, an unresolved V gene accounts for under half, and the remainder has no known explanation. The V and J calls and the clone size are those of that table, but D and trimming were determined from the DNA. This sample holds 55,000 to 70,000 clones; around 87% were observed only once. The ten largest clones capture approximately 1.5% of the sample.

The chain is encoded by TRBV7-8 joined to TRBJ1-2; no D gene is confidently identified. The clonotype comes from a boy younger than 18 who was a control in a study of pediatric ulcerative colitis. The source material was blood. The CDR3 reads CASSLAQVNYGYTF. The sequenced DNA is TGTGCCAGCAGCTTAGCTCAGGTTAACTATGGCTACACCTTC.